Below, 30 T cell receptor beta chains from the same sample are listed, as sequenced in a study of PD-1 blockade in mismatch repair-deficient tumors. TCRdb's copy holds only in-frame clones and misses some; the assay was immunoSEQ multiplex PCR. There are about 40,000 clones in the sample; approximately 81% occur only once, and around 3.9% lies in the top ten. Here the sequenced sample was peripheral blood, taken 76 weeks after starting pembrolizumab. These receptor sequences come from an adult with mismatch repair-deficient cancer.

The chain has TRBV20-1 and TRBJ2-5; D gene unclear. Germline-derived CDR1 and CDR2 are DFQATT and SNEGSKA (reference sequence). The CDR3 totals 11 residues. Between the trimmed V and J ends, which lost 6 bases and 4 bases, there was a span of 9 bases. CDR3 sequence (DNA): TGCAGTGCAAACACGGGAGAGACCCAGTACTTC. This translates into CSANTGETQYF.

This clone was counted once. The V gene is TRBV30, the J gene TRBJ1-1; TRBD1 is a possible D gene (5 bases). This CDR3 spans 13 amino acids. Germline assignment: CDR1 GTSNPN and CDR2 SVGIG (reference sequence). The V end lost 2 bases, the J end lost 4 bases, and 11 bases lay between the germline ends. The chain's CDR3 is CAWSYTDSTEAFF. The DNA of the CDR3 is TGTGCCTGGAGTTACACAGACAGCACTGAAGCTTTCTTT.

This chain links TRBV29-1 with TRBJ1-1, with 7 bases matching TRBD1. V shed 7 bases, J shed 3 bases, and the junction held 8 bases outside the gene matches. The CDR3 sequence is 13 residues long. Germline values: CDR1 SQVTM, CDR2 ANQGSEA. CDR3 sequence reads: CSGIRDSYTEAFF. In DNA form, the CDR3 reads TGCAGCGGGATACGGGACAGCTACACTGAAGCTTTCTTT. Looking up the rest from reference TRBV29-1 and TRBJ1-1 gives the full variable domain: SAVISQKPSRDICQRGTSLTIQCQVDSQVTMMFWYRQQPGQSLTLIATANQGSEATYESGFVIDKFPISRPNLTFSTLTVSNMSPEDSSIYLCSGIRDSYTEAFFGQGTRLTVV.

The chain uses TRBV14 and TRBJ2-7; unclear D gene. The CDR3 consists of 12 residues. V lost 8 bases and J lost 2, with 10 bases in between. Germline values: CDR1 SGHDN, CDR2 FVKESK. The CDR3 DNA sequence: TGTGCCAGCTCCGCTGGGGCCTACGAGCAGTACTTC. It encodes CASSAGAYEQYF.

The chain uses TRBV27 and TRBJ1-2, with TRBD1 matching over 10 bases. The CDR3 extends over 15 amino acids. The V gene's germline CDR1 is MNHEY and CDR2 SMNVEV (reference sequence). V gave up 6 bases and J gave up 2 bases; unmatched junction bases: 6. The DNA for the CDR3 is TGTGCCAGCAGGGAGACAGGGGGCAGAAACTATGGCTACACCTTC. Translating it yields CASRETGGRNYGYTF.

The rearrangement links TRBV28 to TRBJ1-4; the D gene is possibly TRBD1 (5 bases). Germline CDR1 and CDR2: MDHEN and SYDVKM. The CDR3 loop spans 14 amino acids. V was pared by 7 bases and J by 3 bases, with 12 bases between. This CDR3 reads CASNRGFANEKLFF. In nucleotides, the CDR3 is TGTGCCAGCAATAGGGGTTTTGCTAATGAAAAACTGTTTTTT.

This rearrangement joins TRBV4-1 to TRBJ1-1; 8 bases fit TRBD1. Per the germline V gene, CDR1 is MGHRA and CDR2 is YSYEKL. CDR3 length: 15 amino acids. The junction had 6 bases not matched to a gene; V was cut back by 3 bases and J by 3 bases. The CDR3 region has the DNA TGCGCCAGCAGCCAGGTGACAGGGGCGGACACTGAAGCTTTCTTT. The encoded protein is CASSQVTGADTEAFF.

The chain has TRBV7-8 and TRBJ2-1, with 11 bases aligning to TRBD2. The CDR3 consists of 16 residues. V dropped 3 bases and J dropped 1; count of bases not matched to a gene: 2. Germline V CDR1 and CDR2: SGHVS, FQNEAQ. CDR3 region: CASSFTSGRSYNEQFF. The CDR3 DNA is TGTGCCAGCAGCTTCACTAGCGGGAGATCCTACAATGAGCAGTTCTTC.

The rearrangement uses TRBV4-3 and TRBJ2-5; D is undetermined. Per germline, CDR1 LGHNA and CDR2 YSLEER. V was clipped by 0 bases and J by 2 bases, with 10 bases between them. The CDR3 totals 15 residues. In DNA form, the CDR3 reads TGCGCCAGCAGCCAAGATATCGGCCAGCAAGAGACCCAGTACTTC. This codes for CASSQDIGQQETQYF.

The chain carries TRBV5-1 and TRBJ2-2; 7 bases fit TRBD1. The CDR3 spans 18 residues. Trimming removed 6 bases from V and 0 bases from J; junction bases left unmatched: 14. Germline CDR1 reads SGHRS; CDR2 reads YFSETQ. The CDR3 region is CASKGQGQKTTNTGELFF. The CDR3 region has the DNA TGCGCCAGCAAGGGCCAGGGACAGAAGACGACGAACACCGGGGAGCTGTTTTTT.

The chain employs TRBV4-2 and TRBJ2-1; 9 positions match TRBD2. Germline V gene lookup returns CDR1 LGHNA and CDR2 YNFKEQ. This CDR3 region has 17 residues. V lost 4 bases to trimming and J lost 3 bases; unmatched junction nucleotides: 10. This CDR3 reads CASSREGSGSGYNEQFF. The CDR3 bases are TGTGCCAGCAGCCGAGAGGGTAGCGGGAGCGGCTACAATGAGCAGTTCTTC.

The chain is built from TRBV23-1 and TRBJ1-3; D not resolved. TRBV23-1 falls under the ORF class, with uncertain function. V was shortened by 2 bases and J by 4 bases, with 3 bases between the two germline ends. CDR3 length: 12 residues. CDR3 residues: CASSQRGNTIYF. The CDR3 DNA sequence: TGCGCCAGCAGTCAACGAGGAAACACCATATATTTT.

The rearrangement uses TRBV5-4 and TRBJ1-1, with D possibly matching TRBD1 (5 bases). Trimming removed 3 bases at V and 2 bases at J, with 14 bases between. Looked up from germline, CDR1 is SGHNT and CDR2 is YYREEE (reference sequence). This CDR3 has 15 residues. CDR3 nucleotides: TGTGCCAGCAGCTGGGTGCCAGGGAGTAACACTGAAGCTTTCTTT. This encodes CASSWVPGSNTEAFF.

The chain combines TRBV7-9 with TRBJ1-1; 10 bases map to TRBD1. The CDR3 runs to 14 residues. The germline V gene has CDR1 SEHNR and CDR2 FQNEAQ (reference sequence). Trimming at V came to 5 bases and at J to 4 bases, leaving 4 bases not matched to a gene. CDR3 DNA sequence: TGTGCCAGCAGCCGACAGGGGGCGAGCACTGAAGCTTTCTTT. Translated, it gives CASSRQGASTEAFF.

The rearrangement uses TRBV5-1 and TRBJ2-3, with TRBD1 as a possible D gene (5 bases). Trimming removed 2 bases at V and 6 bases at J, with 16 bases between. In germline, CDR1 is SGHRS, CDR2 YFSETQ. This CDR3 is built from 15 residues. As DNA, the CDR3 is TGCGCCAGCAGCTTAGTTCAGGGTTTGCATGATACGCAGTATTTT. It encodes CASSLVQGLHDTQYF.

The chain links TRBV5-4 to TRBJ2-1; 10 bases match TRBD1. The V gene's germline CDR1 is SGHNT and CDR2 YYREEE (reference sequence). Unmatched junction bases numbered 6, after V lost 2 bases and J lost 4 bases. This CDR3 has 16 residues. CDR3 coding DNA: TGTGCCAGCAGCTTTCGACCGGGACAGGGGTACAATGAGCAGTTCTTC. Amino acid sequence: CASSFRPGQGYNEQFF.

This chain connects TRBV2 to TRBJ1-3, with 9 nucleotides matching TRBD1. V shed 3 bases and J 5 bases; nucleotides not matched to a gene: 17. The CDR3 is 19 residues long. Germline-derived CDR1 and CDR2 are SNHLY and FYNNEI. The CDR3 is CASSDSRTGEITSRNTIYF. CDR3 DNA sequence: TGTGCCAGCAGTGATTCGAGGACAGGGGAGATTACTTCGAGAAACACCATATATTTT.

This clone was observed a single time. DNA for the CDR3: TGCAGCGTTGAGGGTGGACAGGGCCTAGCCAAAAACATTCAGTACTTC. Protein sequence: CSVEGGQGLAKNIQYF. The chain employs TRBV29-1 and TRBJ2-4, with TRBD1 matching 8 bases. There are 16 residues in the CDR3. Germline assignment: CDR1 SQVTM and CDR2 ANQGSEA. The V gene end was trimmed by 3 bases and the J gene end by 0 bases; junction bases not matched to a gene: 7.

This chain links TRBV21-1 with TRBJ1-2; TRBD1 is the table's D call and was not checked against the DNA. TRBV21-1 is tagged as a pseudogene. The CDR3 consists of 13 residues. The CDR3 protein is CASSDDRGNGYTF. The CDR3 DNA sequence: TGTGCCAGCAGCGACGACAGGGGGAATGGCTACACCTTC.

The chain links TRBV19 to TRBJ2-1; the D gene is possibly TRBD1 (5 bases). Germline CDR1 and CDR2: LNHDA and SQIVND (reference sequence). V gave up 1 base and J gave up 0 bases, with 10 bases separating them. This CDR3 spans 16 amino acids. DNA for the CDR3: TGTGCCAGTAGTATAGGAAGGGGCCTCTCCTACAATGAGCAGTTCTTC. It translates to CASSIGRGLSYNEQFF.

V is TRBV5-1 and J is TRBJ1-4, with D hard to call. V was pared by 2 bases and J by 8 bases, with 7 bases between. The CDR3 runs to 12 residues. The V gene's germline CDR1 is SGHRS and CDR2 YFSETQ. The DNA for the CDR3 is TGCGCCAGCAGCTTCGGGAACGAAAAACTGTTTTTT. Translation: CASSFGNEKLFF.

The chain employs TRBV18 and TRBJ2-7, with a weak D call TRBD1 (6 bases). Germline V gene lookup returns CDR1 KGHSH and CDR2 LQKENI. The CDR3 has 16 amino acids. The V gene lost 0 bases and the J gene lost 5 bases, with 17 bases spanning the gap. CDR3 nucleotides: TGTGCCAGCTCACCACCGACGTCGACAGGTAGCCACGAGCAGTACTTC. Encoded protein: CASSPPTSTGSHEQYF.

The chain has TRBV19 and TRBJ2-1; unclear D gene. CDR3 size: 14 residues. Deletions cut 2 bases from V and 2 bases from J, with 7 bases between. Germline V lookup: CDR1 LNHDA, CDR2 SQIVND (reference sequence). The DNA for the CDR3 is TGTGCCAGTAGTATACGTCCGGCCTACAATGAGCAGTTCTTC. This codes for CASSIRPAYNEQFF.

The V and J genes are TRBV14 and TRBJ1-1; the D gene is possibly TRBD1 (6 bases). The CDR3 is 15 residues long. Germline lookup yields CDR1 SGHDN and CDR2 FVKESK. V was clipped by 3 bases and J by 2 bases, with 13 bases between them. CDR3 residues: CASSQVQGRNTEAFF. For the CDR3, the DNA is TGTGCCAGCAGCCAGGTACAGGGCCGTAACACTGAAGCTTTCTTT.

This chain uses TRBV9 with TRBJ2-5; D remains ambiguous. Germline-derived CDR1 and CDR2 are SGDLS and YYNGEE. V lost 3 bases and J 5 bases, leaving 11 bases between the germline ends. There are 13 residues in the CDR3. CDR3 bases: TGTGCCAGCAGCGGAGTGTTTGGGGAGACCCAGTACTTC. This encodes CASSGVFGETQYF.

The CDR3 DNA sequence: TGCAGCGTTAAGAAGGGACTAGCAGAGACCCAGTACTTC. Its translation: CSVKKGLAETQYF. The chain is built from TRBV29-1 and TRBJ2-5; TRBD2 agrees at 9 bases. Germline CDR1 is SQVTM and CDR2 is ANQGSEA. This CDR3 has 13 amino acids. V trimming: 5 bases; J trimming: 4 bases; junction bases outside the gene matches: 5.

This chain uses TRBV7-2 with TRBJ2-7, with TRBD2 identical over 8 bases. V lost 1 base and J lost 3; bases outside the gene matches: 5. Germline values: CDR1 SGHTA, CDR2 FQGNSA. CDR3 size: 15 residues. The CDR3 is CASSLDGRAIYEQYF. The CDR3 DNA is TGTGCCAGCAGCTTAGACGGGAGGGCCATCTACGAGCAGTACTTC. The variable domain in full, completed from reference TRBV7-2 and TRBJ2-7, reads GAGVSQSPSNKVTEKGKDVELRCDPISGHTALYWYRQSLGQGLEFLIYFQGNSAPDKSGLPSDRFSAERTGGSVSTLTIQRTQQEDSAVYLCASSLDGRAIYEQYFGPGTRLTVT.

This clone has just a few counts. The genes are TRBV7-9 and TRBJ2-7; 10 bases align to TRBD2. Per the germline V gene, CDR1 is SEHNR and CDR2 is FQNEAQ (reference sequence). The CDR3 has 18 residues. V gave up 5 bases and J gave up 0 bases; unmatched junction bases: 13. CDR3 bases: TGTGCCAGCAGCACCGTAGCGGGAGGAACATCGAGCTCCTACGAGCAGTACTTC. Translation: CASSTVAGGTSSSYEQYF.

The CDR3 spells CASSFRDKPYEQYF. The CDR3 DNA reads TGTGCCAGCAGTTTCCGGGACAAGCCCTACGAGCAGTACTTC. This chain connects TRBV27 to TRBJ2-7, with D maybe TRBD1 (6 bases). Germline V lookup: CDR1 MNHEY, CDR2 SMNVEV (reference sequence). This CDR3 is built from 14 residues. V shed 3 bases and J shed 2 bases, with 11 bases lying between them.

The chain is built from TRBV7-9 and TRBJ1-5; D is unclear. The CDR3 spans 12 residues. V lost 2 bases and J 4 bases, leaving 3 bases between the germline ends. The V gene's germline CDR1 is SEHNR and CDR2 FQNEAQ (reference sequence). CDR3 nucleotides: TGTGCCAGCAGCTTACCGAATCAGCCCCAGCATTTT. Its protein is CASSLPNQPQHF.